This T cell receptor beta chain stems from a study of Graves' ophthalmopathy and Graves' hyperthyroidism (dated by TCRdb to the late 2010s). As for the study more broadly: Peripheral blood was collected at initial diagnosis, prior to any treatment. To tell Graves' ophthalmopathy apart from Graves' hyperthyroidism, and to predict which patients would progress to ophthalmopathy, the study relied on TCR beta repertoire signatures. In total, 135 blood samples were TCR-sequenced: roughly 45 ophthalmopathy, some 75 hyperthyroidism and about 17 hyperthyroidism-to-ophthalmopathy patients. To explore V-J signatures that distinguish ophthalmopathy from hyperthyroidism, a discovery set of 100 patients was enrolled, made up of 40 to 45 with ophthalmopathy and around 57 with stable hyperthyroidism. For independent validation, a separate cohort was made up of 18 to 20 hyperthyroidism patients plus 17 patients who later progressed from hyperthyroidism to ophthalmopathy. In a handful of hyperthyroidism patients, the T-cell repertoire of thyroid tissue was compared with the T-cell repertoire of blood. After sampling, hyperthyroidism patients received methimazole starting at 30 mg daily, and ophthalmopathy patients received high-dose intravenous methylprednisolone. Here is what the overall study found, with its caveats: Sample size was not statistically predetermined, and group allocation was not concealed from the investigators. In validation, the model predicted ophthalmopathy progression with more than 70% sensitivity and approximately 78% specificity; 12 predicted patients were CT-confirmed with GO in a median of about 7.1 months. Most of the expanded thyroid clonotypes with a frequency above 0.001 were also detected in blood, and it was suggested that the thyroid immune response may be reflected by blood repertoires. In cross-validation, the 13-signature model distinguished ophthalmopathy from stable hyperthyroidism with around 86% sensitivity and about 81% specificity, while in the test set the corresponding values were around 79% and 71%.

Patients with ophthalmopathy had moderately to severely active disease, with a Clinical Activity Score of 3 or more, a NOSPECS grade of 4 or more, and a disease duration of less than 3 months. Patients with other autoimmune diseases, uncontrolled infections, pregnancy or lactation were excluded from the study. Diagnosis was based on clinical symptoms, serum thyroxine, TRAb, thyroid ultrasound and orbital computed tomography. PBMCs were isolated from 7.5 to 10 ml of fresh peripheral blood by Ficoll-Paque density gradient centrifugation. Total RNA was extracted with Trizol reagent and quality-checked on an Agilent 2100 Bioanalyzer. On this clonotype: The clone's antigen remains unknown. Per-nucleotide qualities are absent, and no much larger clonotype sits a single base away.

For repertoire sequencing, the TCR beta CDR3 regions were amplified from RNA transcripts. The first round was an RT-PCR using HTBI primers with the Qiagen OneStep RT-PCR kit, and this first round was followed by a second-round multiplex PCR, then size selection and purification. Libraries were sequenced on an Illumina HiSeq2000 using paired-end 100 bp reads. Turning to the authors' computational methods: Reads were processed with SOAPnuke, discarding reads with adapters, uncalled bases, mean Phred below 15, or no exact constant-primer or identifier match. COPE v1.2.5 was used to merge the high-quality paired reads. Clonotypes were defined as unique nucleotide sequences and were aligned to IMGT TRB V, D and J references using MiTCR v1.1. The analysis was limited to V-J combinations with a frequency above 0.0001, which together covered 99.2% of the repertoires. For each V-J combination, a TCR clonal expansion and chaos score was defined as F50 clonal expansion divided by the chaos observed in the TCRdist matrix. Welch's t-statistics and random forest were used to reduce features to 13 V-J combinations, which were fed into a naive Bayes classifier. Thyroid-blood repertoire similarity was quantified with the Morisita-Horn index. TCRdb reprocessing: public reads trimmed at Q25 with fastp, clones called with MiXCR, in-frame beta chains kept. A single entry per CDR3 protein holds the most common genes and DNA from its merged rows. For this entry, the V and J calls and clone size follow TCRdb and not the study's own pipeline. The sample contains fewer than 350,000 distinct CDR3 sequences, 17% of them found a single time. The ten largest clones capture about 12% of the sample.

The source material was peripheral blood. The receptor was isolated from an adult man with Graves' ophthalmopathy.

The CDR3 here reads CASRGRTYEQYF. In nucleotide form, the sequence is TGTGCCTCGAGGGGAAGGACCTACGAGCAGTACTTC. The receptor chain draws on TRBV12-3 or TRBV12-4 and TRBJ2-7; the D gene could be TRBD1 or TRBD2, each one agreeing over 5 bases. The CDR3 covers 12 residues, taking in both the cysteine and the phenylalanine. The retained sequence is limited to the CDR3, 36 bases, with the frame set at the first base. Between the V and J ends, shortened by 11 bases and 2 bases respectively, the junction contains 13 bases.